A single sample gave rise to the 9 T cell receptor beta chains below, sequenced in a study of T cell responses to AZD1222 COVID-19 vaccine. Some clones are missing from TCRdb's copy, which holds only in-frame ones; the method was immunoSEQ multiplex PCR. In the table there are roughly 150,000 clones, under 95% of which are singletons. The source was peripheral blood, collected on day 0 of AZD1222 vaccination. The receptors originated from an adult in good health.

The chain links TRBV7-8 to TRBJ2-7; 10 bases line up with TRBD1. Germline values: CDR1 SGHVS, CDR2 FQNEAQ. The CDR3 is 15 residues long. V gave up 2 bases and J gave up 2 bases; unmatched junction bases: 3. In nucleotides, the CDR3 is TGTGCCAGCAGCTTACGGGACAGGGGAACCTACGAGCAGTACTTC. Protein sequence: CASSLRDRGTYEQYF.

In this sample, this clone turned up a few times. The rearrangement joins TRBV9 to TRBJ2-2; D could derive from TRBD1 or TRBD2 (5 bases each). V was clipped by 0 bases and J by 7 bases, with 13 bases between them. Germline loops: CDR1 SGDLS, CDR2 YYNGEE. The CDR3 totals 15 residues. The CDR3 here is CASSVGGEGIGELFF. The DNA for the CDR3 is TGTGCCAGCAGCGTAGGGGGCGAGGGTATCGGGGAGCTGTTTTTT.

V gene TRBV2 combines with J gene TRBJ1-6; maybe TRBD1 (5 bases). Trimming shortened V by 1 base and J by 3 bases, and 13 bases separated the two germline ends. This CDR3 has 17 amino acids. Germline CDR1 reads SNHLY; CDR2 reads FYNNEI. The chain's CDR3 is CASSEERGGFYNSPLHF. CDR3 DNA: TGTGCCAGCAGTGAAGAGAGGGGTGGATTCTATAATTCACCCCTCCACTTT.

The rearrangement uses TRBV4-3 and TRBJ1-1; D ambiguous. Per germline, CDR1 LGHNA and CDR2 YSLEER. This CDR3 has 15 residues. V was cut by 0 bases and J by 4 bases, with 12 bases left in between. The CDR3 sequence is CASSQEPTGLTEAFF. The CDR3 nucleotides are TGCGCCAGCAGCCAAGAGCCGACTGGACTCACTGAAGCTTTCTTT.

This chain uses TRBV5-1 with TRBJ2-1, with D uncertain. The V end lost 0 bases, the J end lost 9 bases, and 4 bases lay between the germline ends. Germline CDR1 and CDR2: SGHRS and YFSETQ. There are 11 residues in the CDR3. DNA of the CDR3: TGCGCCAGCAGCTTGGTCGGTGAGCAGTTCTTC. This gives the protein CASSLVGEQFF.

The rearrangement uses TRBV18 and TRBJ2-7, with TRBD1 as a possible D gene (6 bases). The CDR3 covers 13 residues. Between the trimmed V and J ends, which lost 1 base and 5 bases, there was a span of 9 bases. Germline V gives CDR1 KGHSH, CDR2 LQKENI. The CDR3 reads CASSPLRGNEQYF. For the CDR3, the DNA is TGTGCCAGCTCACCACTGAGGGGGAACGAGCAGTACTTC.

This clone was seen once. J is TRBJ1-1 and V is TRBV19; D might be TRBD1 (5 bases). Germline CDR1 reads LNHDA; CDR2 reads SQIVND (reference sequence). Trimming took 4 bases from V and 1 from J, leaving 7 bases between them. The CDR3 consists of 13 residues. The CDR3 loop reads CASSKGRNTEAFF. The CDR3 region has the DNA TGTGCCAGTAGTAAGGGGAGGAACACTGAAGCTTTCTTT. The full variable domain, completed using reference TRBV19 and TRBJ1-1, is DGGITQSPKYLFRKEGQNVTLSCEQNLNHDAMYWYRQDPGQGLRLIYYSQIVNDFQKGDIAEGYSVSREKKESFPLTVTSAQKNPTAFYLCASSKGRNTEAFFGQGTRLTVV.

The chain is built from TRBV3-1 (or the pseudogene TRBV3-2) and TRBJ2-1; 9 bases agree with TRBD2. Per the germline V gene, CDR1 is LGHDT and CDR2 is YNNKEL (reference sequence). The CDR3 covers 18 residues. Germline trimming cut 0 bases from V and 3 bases from J; bases unmatched to any gene: 9. This chain's CDR3 is CASSQDLVLAGLYNEQFF. As DNA, the CDR3 is TGTGCCAGCAGCCAAGATCTTGTACTAGCGGGCCTCTACAATGAGCAGTTCTTC.

The rearrangement uses TRBV28 and TRBJ1-5; perhaps TRBD1 as D (5 bases). The CDR3 loop spans 16 amino acids. Germline values: CDR1 MDHEN, CDR2 SYDVKM. The germline V and J ends were trimmed by 1 base and 1 base, with 11 bases remaining between them. CDR3 nucleotides: TGTGCCAGCAGTTTATACGGGGGTGGGAGCAATCAGCCCCAGCATTTT. As protein: CASSLYGGGSNQPQHF.